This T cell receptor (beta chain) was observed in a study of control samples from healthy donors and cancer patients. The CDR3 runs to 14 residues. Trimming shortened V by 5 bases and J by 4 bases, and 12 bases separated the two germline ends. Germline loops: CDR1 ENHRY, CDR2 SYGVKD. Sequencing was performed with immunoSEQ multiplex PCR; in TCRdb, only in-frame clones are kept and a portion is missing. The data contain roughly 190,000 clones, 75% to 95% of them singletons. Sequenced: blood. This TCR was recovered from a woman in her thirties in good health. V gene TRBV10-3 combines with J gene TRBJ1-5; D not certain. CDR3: CAISRDPPNQPQHF. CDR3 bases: TGTGCCATCAGTCGTGATCCCCCAAATCAGCCCCAGCATTTT.